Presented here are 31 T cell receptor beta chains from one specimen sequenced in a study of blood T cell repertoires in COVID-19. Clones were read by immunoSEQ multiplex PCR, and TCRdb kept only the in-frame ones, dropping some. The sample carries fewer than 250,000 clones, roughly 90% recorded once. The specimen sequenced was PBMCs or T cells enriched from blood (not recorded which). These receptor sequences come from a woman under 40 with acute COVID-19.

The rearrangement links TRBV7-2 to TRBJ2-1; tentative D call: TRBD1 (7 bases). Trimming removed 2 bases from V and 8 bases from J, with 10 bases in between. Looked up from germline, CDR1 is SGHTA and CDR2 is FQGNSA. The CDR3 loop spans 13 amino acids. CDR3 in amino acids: CASSLSRGDEQFF. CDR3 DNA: TGTGCCAGCAGCTTATCCAGGGGGGATGAGCAGTTCTTC.

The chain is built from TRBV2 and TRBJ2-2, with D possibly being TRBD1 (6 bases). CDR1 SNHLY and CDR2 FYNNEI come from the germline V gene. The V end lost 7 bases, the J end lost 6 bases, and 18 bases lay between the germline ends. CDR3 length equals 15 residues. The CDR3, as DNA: TGTGCCAGCACCCAGGTGGGACAAATAGCCGGGGAGCTGTTTTTT. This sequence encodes CASTQVGQIAGELFF.

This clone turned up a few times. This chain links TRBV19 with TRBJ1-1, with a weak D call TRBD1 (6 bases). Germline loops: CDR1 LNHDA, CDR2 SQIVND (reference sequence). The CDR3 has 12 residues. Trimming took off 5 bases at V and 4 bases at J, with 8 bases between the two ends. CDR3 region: CASSVQGTEAFF. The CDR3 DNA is TGTGCCAGTAGTGTACAGGGCACTGAAGCTTTCTTT.

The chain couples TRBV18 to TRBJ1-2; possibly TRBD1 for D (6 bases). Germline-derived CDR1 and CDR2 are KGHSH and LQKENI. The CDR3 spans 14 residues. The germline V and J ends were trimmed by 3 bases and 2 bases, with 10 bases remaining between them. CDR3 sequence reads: CASSPPGQNYGYTF. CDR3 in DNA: TGTGCCAGCTCACCTCCGGGACAAAACTATGGCTACACCTTC.

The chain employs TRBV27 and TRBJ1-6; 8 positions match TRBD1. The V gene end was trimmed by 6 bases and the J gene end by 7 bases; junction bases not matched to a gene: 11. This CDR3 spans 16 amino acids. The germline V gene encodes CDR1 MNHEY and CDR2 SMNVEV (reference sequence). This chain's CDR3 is CASSYSPTGVNSPLHF. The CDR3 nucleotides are TGTGCCAGCAGCTATAGTCCGACAGGGGTAAATTCACCCCTCCACTTT.

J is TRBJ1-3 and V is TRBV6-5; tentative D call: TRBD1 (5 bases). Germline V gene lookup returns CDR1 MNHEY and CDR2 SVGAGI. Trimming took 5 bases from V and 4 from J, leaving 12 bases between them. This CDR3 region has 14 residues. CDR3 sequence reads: CASSLTGDGNTIYF. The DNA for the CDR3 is TGTGCCAGCAGTCTAACAGGCGACGGAAACACCATATATTTT.

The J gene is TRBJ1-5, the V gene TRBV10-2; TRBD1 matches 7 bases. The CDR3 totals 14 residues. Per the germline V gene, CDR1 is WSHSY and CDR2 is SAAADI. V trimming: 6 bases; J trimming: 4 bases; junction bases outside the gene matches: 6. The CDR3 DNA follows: TGCGCCAGCAGGGCAACAGGGGCAAATCAGCCCCAGCATTTT. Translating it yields CASRATGANQPQHF.

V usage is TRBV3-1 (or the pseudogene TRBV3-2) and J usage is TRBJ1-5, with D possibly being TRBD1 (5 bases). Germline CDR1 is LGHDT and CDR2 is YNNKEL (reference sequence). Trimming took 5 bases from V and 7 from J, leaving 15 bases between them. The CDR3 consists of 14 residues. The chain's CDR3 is CASSSDKGRQPQHF. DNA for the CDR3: TGTGCCAGCAGCTCCGACAAGGGGCGCCAGCCCCAGCATTTT.

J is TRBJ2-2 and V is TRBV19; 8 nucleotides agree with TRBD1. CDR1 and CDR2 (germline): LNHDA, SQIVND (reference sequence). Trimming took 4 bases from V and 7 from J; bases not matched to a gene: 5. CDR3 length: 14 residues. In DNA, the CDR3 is TGTGCCAGTAGTACGACAGGGGAGAACGGGGAGCTGTTTTTT. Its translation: CASSTTGENGELFF.

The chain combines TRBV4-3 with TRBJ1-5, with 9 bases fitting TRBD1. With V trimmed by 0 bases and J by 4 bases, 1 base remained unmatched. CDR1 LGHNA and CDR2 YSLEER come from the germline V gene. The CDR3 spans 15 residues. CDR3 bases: TGCGCCAGCAGCCAAGAGGGGACAGGGAATCAGCCCCAGCATTTT. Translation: CASSQEGTGNQPQHF.

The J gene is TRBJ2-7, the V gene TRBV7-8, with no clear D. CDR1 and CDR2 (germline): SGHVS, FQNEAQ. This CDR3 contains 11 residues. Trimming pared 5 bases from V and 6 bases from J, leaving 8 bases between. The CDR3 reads CASSRLSEQYF. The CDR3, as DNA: TGTGCCAGCAGCCGACTGAGCGAGCAGTACTTC.

The CDR3 protein is CASSQTSQGRNSPLHF. As DNA, the CDR3 is TGTGCCAGCAGCCAGACATCTCAGGGTAGAAATTCACCCCTCCACTTT. This chain joins TRBV14 and TRBJ1-6; tentatively, D is TRBD1 (5 bases). The CDR3 has 16 amino acids. Trimming took 3 bases from V and 7 from J, leaving 16 bases between them. Germline CDR1 is SGHDN and CDR2 is FVKESK.

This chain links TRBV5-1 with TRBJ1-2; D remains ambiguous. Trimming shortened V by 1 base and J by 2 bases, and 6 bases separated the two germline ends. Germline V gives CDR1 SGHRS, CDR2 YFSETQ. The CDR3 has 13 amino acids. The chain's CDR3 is CASSLQANYGYTF. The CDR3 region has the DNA TGCGCCAGCAGCTTGCAGGCCAACTATGGCTACACCTTC.

CDR3 protein: CASSPLGTGGAFGNEQFF. The CDR3 DNA sequence: TGTGCCAGCAGTCCCCTCGGGACAGGGGGCGCATTTGGGAATGAGCAGTTCTTC. V gene TRBV27 combines with J gene TRBJ2-1; TRBD1 matches 12 bases. This CDR3 is built from 18 residues. The V gene end was trimmed by 5 bases and the J gene end by 7 bases; junction bases not matched to a gene: 15. Per the germline V gene, CDR1 is MNHEY and CDR2 is SMNVEV (reference sequence).

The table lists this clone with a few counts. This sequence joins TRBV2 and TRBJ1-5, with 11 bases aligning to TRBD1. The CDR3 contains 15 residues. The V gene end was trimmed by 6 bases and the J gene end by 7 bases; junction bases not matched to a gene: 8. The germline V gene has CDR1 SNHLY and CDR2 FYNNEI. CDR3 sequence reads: CASRPGQGVWQPQHF. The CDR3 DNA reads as TGTGCCAGCAGGCCGGGACAGGGGGTGTGGCAGCCCCAGCATTTT.

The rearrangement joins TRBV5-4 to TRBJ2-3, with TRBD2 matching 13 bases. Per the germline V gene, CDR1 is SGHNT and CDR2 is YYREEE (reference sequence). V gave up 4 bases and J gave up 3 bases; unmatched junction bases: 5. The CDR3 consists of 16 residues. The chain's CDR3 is CASSRLAGGPTDTQYF. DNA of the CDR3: TGTGCCAGCAGCCGACTAGCGGGGGGCCCTACAGATACGCAGTATTTT.

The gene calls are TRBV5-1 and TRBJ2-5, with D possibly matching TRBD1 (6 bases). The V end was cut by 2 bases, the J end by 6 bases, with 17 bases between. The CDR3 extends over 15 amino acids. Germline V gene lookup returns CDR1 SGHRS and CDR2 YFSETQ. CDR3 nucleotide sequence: TGCGCCAGCAGCTTAGGGACAATTGGGGAACAGACCCAGTACTTC. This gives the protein CASSLGTIGEQTQYF.

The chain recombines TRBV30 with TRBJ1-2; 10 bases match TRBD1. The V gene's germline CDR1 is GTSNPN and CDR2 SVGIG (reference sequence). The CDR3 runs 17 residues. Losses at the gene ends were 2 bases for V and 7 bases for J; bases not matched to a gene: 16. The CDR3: CAWSFRDRGLLGRGYTF. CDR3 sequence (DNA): TGTGCCTGGAGTTTCCGGGACAGGGGTCTTTTGGGTCGTGGCTACACCTTC.

CDR3 protein: CASTSGWGGTQYF. CDR3 in DNA: TGTGCCAGCACCTCGGGGTGGGGGGGGACCCAGTACTTC. The rearrangement joins TRBV27 to TRBJ2-5, with 7 bases fitting TRBD2. This CDR3 is 13 amino acids long. Germline CDR1 is MNHEY and CDR2 is SMNVEV (reference sequence). The ends lost 7 bases at V and 7 bases at J; junction bases unmatched: 9.

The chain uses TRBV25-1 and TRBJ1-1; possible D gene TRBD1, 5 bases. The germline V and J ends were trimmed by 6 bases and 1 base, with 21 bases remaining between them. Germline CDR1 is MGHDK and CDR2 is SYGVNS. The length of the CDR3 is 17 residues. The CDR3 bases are TGTGCCAGCAGAAAGGGAATAGGGGTCGACTGGAACACTGAAGCTTTCTTT. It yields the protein CASRKGIGVDWNTEAFF.

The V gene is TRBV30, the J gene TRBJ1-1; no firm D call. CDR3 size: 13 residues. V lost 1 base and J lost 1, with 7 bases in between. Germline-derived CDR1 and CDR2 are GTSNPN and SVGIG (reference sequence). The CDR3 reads CAWSAQENTEAFF. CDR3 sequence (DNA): TGTGCCTGGAGTGCGCAGGAGAACACTGAAGCTTTCTTT.

The chain's CDR3 is CASVKGQRNTEAFF. As DNA, the CDR3 is TGTGCCAGCGTCAAGGGACAGCGAAACACTGAAGCTTTCTTT. The chain has TRBV7-9 and TRBJ1-1, with 7 nucleotides matching TRBD1. The CDR3 extends over 14 amino acids. Germline V gene lookup returns CDR1 SEHNR and CDR2 FQNEAQ (reference sequence). The V and J ends lost 8 bases and 2 bases, in that order; junction bases with no gene match: 8.

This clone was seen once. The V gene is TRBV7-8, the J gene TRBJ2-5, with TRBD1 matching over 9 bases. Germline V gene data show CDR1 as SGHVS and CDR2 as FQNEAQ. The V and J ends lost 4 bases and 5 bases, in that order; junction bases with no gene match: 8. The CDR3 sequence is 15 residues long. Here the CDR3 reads CASSYWTGVMETQYF. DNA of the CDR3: TGTGCCAGCAGCTACTGGACAGGGGTGATGGAGACCCAGTACTTC.

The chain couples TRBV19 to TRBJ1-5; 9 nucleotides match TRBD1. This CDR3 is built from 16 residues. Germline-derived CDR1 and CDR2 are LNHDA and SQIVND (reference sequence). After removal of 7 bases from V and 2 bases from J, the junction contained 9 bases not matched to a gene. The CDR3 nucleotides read TGTGCCAGTAACGGACAGGGGATTTATCGCAATCAGCCCCAGCATTTT. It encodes CASNGQGIYRNQPQHF.

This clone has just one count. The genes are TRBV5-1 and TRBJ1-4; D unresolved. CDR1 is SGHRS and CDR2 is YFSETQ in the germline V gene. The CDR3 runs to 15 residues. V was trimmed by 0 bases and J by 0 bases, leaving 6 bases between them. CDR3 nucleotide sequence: TGCGCCAGCAGCTTGGACGGAGCAACTAATGAAAAACTGTTTTTT. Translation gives CASSLDGATNEKLFF.

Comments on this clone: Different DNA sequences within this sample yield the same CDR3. The CDR3 region is CASSLGSQETQYF. CDR3 sequence (DNA): TGTGCCAGCAGTCTCGGGAGCCAAGAGACCCAGTACTTC. This chain links TRBV12-3 or TRBV12-4 with TRBJ2-5, with a weak D call TRBD2 (6 bases). V was shortened by 5 bases and J by 1 base, with 8 bases between the two germline ends. The CDR3 spans 13 residues.

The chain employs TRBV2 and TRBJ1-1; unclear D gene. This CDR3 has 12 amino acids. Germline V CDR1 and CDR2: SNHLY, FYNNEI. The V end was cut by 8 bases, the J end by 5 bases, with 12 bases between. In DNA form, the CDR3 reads TGTGCCAGCCCCGAAAGGGAGACTGAAGCTTTCTTT. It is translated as CASPERETEAFF.

CDR3 loop: CASSTGKNSPLHF. CDR3 bases: TGTGCCAGTAGCACGGGGAAGAATTCACCCCTCCACTTT. The chain carries TRBV19 and TRBJ1-6; D is unclear. Germline CDR1 LNHDA, CDR2 SQIVND (reference sequence). The length of the CDR3 is 13 residues. V shed 6 bases and J shed 7 bases, with 10 bases lying between them.

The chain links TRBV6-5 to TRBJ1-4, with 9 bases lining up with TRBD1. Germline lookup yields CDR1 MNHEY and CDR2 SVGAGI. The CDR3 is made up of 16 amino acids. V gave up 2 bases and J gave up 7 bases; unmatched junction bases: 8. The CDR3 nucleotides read TGTGCCAGCAGTTACCCCACCGGGACAGGGTTTGAAAAACTGTTTTTT. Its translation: CASSYPTGTGFEKLFF.

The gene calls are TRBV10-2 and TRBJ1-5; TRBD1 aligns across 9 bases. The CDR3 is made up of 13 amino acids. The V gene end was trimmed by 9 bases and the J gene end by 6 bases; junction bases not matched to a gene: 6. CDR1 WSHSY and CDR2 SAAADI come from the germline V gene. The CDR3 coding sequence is TGCGCCAGTGGGACAGGGACTTCTCAGCCCCAGCATTTT. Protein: CASGTGTSQPQHF.

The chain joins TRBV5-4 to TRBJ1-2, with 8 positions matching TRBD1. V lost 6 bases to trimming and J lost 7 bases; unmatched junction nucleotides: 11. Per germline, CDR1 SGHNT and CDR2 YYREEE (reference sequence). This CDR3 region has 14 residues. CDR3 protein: CASMDRDLQSGYTF. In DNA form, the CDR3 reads TGTGCCAGCATGGACAGGGACCTACAAAGTGGCTACACCTTC.